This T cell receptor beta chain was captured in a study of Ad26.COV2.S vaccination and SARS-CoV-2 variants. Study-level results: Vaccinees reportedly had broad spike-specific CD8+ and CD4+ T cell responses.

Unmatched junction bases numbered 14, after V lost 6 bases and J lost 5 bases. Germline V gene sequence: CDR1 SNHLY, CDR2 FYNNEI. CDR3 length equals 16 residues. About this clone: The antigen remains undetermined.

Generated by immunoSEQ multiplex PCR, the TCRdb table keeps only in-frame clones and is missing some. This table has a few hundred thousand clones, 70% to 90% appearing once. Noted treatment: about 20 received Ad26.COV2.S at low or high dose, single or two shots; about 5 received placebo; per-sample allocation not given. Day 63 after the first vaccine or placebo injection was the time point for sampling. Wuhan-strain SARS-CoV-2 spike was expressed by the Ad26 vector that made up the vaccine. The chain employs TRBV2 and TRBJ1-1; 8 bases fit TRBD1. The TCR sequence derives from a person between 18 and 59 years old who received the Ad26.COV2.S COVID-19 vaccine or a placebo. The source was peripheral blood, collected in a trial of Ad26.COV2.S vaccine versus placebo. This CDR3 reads CASRHWTGILETEAFF. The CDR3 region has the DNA TGTGCCAGCAGACATTGGACAGGGATATTGGAGACTGAAGCTTTCTTT.